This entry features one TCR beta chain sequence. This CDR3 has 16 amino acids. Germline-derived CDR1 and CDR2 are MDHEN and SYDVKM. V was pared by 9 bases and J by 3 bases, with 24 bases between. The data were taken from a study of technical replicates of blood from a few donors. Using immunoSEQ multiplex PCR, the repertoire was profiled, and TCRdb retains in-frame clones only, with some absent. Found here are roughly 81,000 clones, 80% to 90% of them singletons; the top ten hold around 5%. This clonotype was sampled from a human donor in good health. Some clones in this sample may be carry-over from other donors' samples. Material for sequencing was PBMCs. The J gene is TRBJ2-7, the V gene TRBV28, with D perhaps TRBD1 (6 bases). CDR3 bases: TGTGCCAGTACAGTTCAGGGGTTCTCACAGGGCTACGAGCAGTACTTC. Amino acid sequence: CASTVQGFSQGYEQYF.